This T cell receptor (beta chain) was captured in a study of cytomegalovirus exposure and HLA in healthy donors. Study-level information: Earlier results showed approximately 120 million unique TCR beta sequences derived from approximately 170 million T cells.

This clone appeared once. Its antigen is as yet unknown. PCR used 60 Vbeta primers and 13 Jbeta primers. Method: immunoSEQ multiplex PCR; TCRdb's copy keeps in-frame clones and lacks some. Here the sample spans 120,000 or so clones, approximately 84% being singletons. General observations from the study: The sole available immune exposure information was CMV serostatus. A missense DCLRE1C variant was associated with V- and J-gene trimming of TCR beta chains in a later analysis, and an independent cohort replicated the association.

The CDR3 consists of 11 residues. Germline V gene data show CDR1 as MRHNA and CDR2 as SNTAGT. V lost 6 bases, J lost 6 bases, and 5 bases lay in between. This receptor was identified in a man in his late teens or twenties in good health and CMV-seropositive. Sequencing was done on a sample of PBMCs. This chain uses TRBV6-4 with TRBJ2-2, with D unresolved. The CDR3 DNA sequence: TGTGCCAGCAGACAGCCCGGGGAGCTGTTTTTT. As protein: CASRQPGELFF.